These 23 T cell receptor beta chains were all obtained from the same sample, sequenced in a study of T cells in Graves' hyperthyroidism and ophthalmopathy. RNA transcripts provided the source from which TCR beta CDR3 regions were amplified. HTBI primers drove first-round RT-PCR of the TCR CDR3. TCRdb itself ran the multiplex PCR reads through MiXCR, one entry per CDR3 protein. Counted here are about 200,000 distinct CDR3 sequences, approximately 20% occurring once; the ten biggest clones make up around 43%. Sequences were obtained from blood. The receptors here all came from a man in his forties or fifties with Graves' hyperthyroidism.

There are a few counts of this clonotype. V and J are TRBV6-2 or TRBV6-3 and TRBJ1-5; unclear D gene. The V gene lost 7 bases and the J gene lost 2 bases, with 18 bases spanning the gap. There are 16 residues in the CDR3. The germline V gene encodes CDR1 MNHEY and CDR2 SVGEGT. The chain's CDR3 is CASNSEGDGGNQPQHF. CDR3 DNA: TGTGCCAGCAATTCCGAGGGAGATGGTGGCAATCAGCCCCAGCATTTT.

This chain uses TRBV5-4 with TRBJ2-1, with 8 nucleotides matching TRBD2. The germline gives CDR1 SGHNT, CDR2 YYREEE (reference sequence). V was clipped by 3 bases and J by 7 bases; unmatched bases: 6. The CDR3 contains 14 residues. The CDR3 loop is CASSSGTRENEQFF. CDR3 coding DNA: TGTGCCAGCAGCTCCGGGACTAGGGAGAATGAGCAGTTCTTC.

This clonotype showed up many times. The V gene is TRBV20-1, the J gene TRBJ2-7; TRBD1 might be the D (6 bases). The CDR3 runs to 14 residues. Trimming removed 6 bases from V and 3 bases from J, with 18 bases in between. CDR1 is DFQATT, CDR2 SNEGSKA, per germline (reference sequence). DNA of the CDR3: TGCAGTGCCGAGCGACAGGTGGGCAGCTACGAGCAGTACTTC. This sequence encodes CSAERQVGSYEQYF.

There are many counts of this clonotype. The rearrangement joins TRBV20-1 to TRBJ1-1, with 9 bases aligning to TRBD1. The CDR3 is made up of 14 amino acids. V lost 5 bases, J lost 5 bases, and 9 bases stayed unmatched. CDR1 and CDR2 from the germline V gene are DFQATT and SNEGSKA (reference sequence). The CDR3 DNA reads TGCAGTGCTCCCCGGACAGGGGCGGGTACTGAAGCTTTCTTT. It encodes CSAPRTGAGTEAFF.

This clonotype was recorded many times. The V gene is TRBV29-1, the J gene TRBJ1-1, with D perhaps matching TRBD1 (5 bases). This CDR3 has 12 residues. Germline loops: CDR1 SQVTM, CDR2 ANQGSEA. Trimming removed 7 bases at V and 0 bases at J, with 9 bases between. The CDR3 DNA reads TGCAGCGGAGGGGCTTTGAACACTGAAGCTTTCTTT. This encodes CSGGALNTEAFF.

This clonotype was counted ten times or more. The chain is built from TRBV12-3 or TRBV12-4 and TRBJ1-1; D remains unclear. The CDR3 consists of 15 residues. V dropped 7 bases and J dropped 5 bases, with 20 bases sitting between them. The CDR3, as DNA: TGTGCCAGCACCTCTACGGACTCCCGTAGGACTGAAGCTTTCTTT. It specifies CASTSTDSRRTEAFF.

This clonotype was counted only a few times. At one of its ends the junction is not consistent with the germline gene, which may arise from a read error. The CDR3 reads CANSPYEVATEAFF. CDR3 coding DNA: TGTGCCAACAGTCCATACGAGGTGGCAACTGAAGCTTTCTTT. The rearrangement joins TRBV28 to TRBJ1-1; D uncertain. CDR1 and CDR2 from the germline V gene are MDHEN and SYDVKM. The CDR3 is 14 amino acids.

In this sample, this clonotype turned up many times. V gene TRBV3-1 combines with J gene TRBJ2-5; D is unresolved. Trimming pared 4 bases from V and 5 bases from J, leaving 8 bases between. The CDR3 sequence is 12 residues long. Germline-derived CDR1 and CDR2 are LGHDT and YNNKEL (reference sequence). DNA for the CDR3: TGTGCCAGCAGCCCGAACCTGGAGACCCAGTACTTC. Its translation: CASSPNLETQYF.

This rearrangement joins TRBV15 to TRBJ1-2; TRBD1 is a possible D gene (5 bases). The ends were cut back, 0 bases at V and 1 base at J, with 15 bases in the middle. This CDR3 is built from 17 residues. The V gene's germline CDR1 is LNHNV and CDR2 YYDKDF (reference sequence). CDR3 protein: CATSRDLAGPINYGYTF. CDR3 nucleotide sequence: TGTGCCACCAGCAGAGATCTGGCGGGACCGATTAACTATGGCTACACCTTC.

Ten or more counts support this clonotype. The V call is TRBV5-5, the J call TRBJ2-1, with D perhaps TRBD1 or TRBD2 (5 bases each). Trimming shortened V by 1 base and J by 3 bases, and 11 bases separated the two germline ends. CDR3 size: 15 residues. Germline values: CDR1 SGHKS, CDR2 YYEKEE (reference sequence). CDR3 in amino acids: CASSLSGAGYNEQFF. CDR3 bases: TGTGCCAGCAGCTTGTCCGGGGCCGGCTACAATGAGCAGTTCTTC.

This clonotype was counted many times. The chain couples TRBV5-1 to TRBJ2-7, with a tentative D call TRBD1 (5 bases). V was shortened by 0 bases and J by 6 bases, with 7 bases between the two germline ends. Germline loops: CDR1 SGHRS, CDR2 YFSETQ. The CDR3 spans 12 residues. The DNA for the CDR3 is TGCGCCAGCAGCTTGGAGGGGCGCGAGCAGTACTTC. It is translated as CASSLEGREQYF.

This clonotype has a handful of counts. The CDR3 sequence: CAISEGGEETQYF. In nucleotides, the CDR3 is TGTGCCATCAGTGAAGGCGGGGAAGAGACCCAGTACTTC. The chain combines TRBV10-3 with TRBJ2-5, with D possibly being TRBD2 (6 bases). V gave up 3 bases and J gave up 3 bases, with 8 bases separating them. CDR3 length equals 13 residues. Germline CDR1 reads ENHRY; CDR2 reads SYGVKD.

This clonotype was counted between two and nine times. This chain uses TRBV6-5 with TRBJ2-5; D is ambiguous. There are 14 residues in the CDR3. V was cut by 8 bases and J by 0 bases, with 13 bases left in between. The V gene's germline CDR1 is MNHEY and CDR2 SVGAGI. The CDR3 nucleotides are TGTGCCAGCTGTACTCGGCCGTACCAAGAGACCCAGTACTTC. The encoded protein is CASCTRPYQETQYF.

This clonotype was detected many times. The chain carries TRBV6-1 and TRBJ2-7; D uncertain. In germline, CDR1 is MNHNS, CDR2 SASEGT. Between the trimmed V and J ends, which lost 5 bases and 0 bases, there was a span of 8 bases. The CDR3 contains 13 residues. The chain's CDR3 is CASSYYLSYEQYF. The DNA of the CDR3 is TGTGCCAGCAGTTACTACCTCTCCTACGAGCAGTACTTC.

In this sample, this clonotype turned up many times. The CDR3 DNA reads TGTGCCAGCTCCAAGGATGGGAACACTGAAGCTTTCTTT. Translated: CASSKDGNTEAFF. V gene TRBV18 combines with J gene TRBJ1-1; the D is unclear. The V and J ends lost 6 bases and 1 base respectively, with 9 bases between them. Germline values: CDR1 KGHSH, CDR2 LQKENI. There are 13 residues in the CDR3.

This clonotype was seen at least ten times. The rearrangement joins TRBV11-1 to TRBJ2-3; the match to TRBD1 covers 10 bases. This CDR3 comprises 16 residues. V dropped 6 bases and J dropped 5; count of bases not matched to a gene: 11. Germline lookup yields CDR1 SGHAT and CDR2 FQDESV (reference sequence). CDR3: CASRARDRGIGDTQYF. The CDR3 nucleotides are TGTGCCAGCAGAGCCCGGGACAGGGGCATAGGAGATACGCAGTATTTT.

The J gene is TRBJ1-6, the V gene TRBV19; no clear D. V was trimmed by 4 bases and J by 5 bases, leaving 18 bases between them. The CDR3 runs to 17 residues. Germline values: CDR1 LNHDA, CDR2 SQIVND (reference sequence). CDR3 loop: CASSRFGRRLDNSPLHF. The CDR3 DNA sequence: TGTGCCAGTAGTAGGTTCGGGAGGCGGTTGGATAATTCACCCCTCCACTTT.

This clonotype has just a few counts. This rearrangement joins TRBV20-1 to TRBJ1-6; D uncertain. CDR3 length: 11 amino acids. Trimming removed 7 bases from V and 10 bases from J, with 11 bases in between. The germline V gene encodes CDR1 DFQATT and CDR2 SNEGSKA (reference sequence). CDR3: CSGLGGSPLHF. In DNA form, the CDR3 reads TGCAGTGGTTTGGGTGGCTCACCCCTCCACTTT.

This clonotype was detected many times. The chain links TRBV28 to TRBJ2-2; D possibly corresponds to TRBD1 (6 bases). V was shortened by 6 bases and J by 3 bases, with 14 bases between the two germline ends. Germline CDR1 reads MDHEN; CDR2 reads SYDVKM. This CDR3 has 15 amino acids. The CDR3 reads CASSARDTYTGELFF. CDR3 nucleotides: TGTGCCAGCAGCGCCCGGGACACTTACACCGGGGAGCTGTTTTTT.

Ten or more counts support this clonotype. The rearrangement joins TRBV18 to TRBJ2-3; 8 positions agree with TRBD1. The CDR3 sequence is 15 residues long. The germline CDR1 and CDR2 sequences are KGHSH and LQKENI. V gave up 3 bases and J gave up 0 bases; unmatched junction bases: 2. CDR3 residues: CASSPRTGSTDTQYF. CDR3 sequence (DNA): TGTGCCAGCTCACCCCGGACAGGGAGCACAGATACGCAGTATTTT.

A few counts support this clonotype. This sequence may be a read error, since a much larger clone differs from it by one base. This chain joins TRBV7-9 and TRBJ2-3, with 7 bases identical to TRBD2. V lost 5 bases, J lost 8 bases, and 13 bases stayed unmatched. The V gene's germline CDR1 is SEHNR and CDR2 FQNEAQ (reference sequence). The CDR3 contains 15 residues. The CDR3 spells CASSRSQRGSGTQYF. In DNA form, the CDR3 reads TGTGCCAGCAGCAGGAGCCAGCGGGGATCAGGTACGCAGTATTTT.

The rearrangement links TRBV19 to TRBJ2-1; 7 nucleotides line up with TRBD1. J gave up 1 base and V 6 bases, and 9 bases lay outside the gene matches. The CDR3 runs to 16 residues. Germline V gives CDR1 LNHDA, CDR2 SQIVND (reference sequence). CDR3 in amino acids: CASSPFLTGSYNEQFF. The CDR3 DNA reads as TGTGCCAGTAGCCCCTTCCTGACAGGGTCCTACAATGAGCAGTTCTTC.

Comments on this clonotype: One end of the junction fails to match germline, which may point to a read error. The V call is TRBV28, the J call TRBJ1-3, with D maybe TRBD1 (6 bases). Germline CDR1 reads MDHEN; CDR2 reads SYDVKM. This CDR3 spans 16 amino acids. CDR3 sequence reads: CVSNKGQGISGNTIYF. CDR3 bases: TGTGTCAGCAACAAGGGACAAGGCATCTCTGGAAACACCATATATTTT.